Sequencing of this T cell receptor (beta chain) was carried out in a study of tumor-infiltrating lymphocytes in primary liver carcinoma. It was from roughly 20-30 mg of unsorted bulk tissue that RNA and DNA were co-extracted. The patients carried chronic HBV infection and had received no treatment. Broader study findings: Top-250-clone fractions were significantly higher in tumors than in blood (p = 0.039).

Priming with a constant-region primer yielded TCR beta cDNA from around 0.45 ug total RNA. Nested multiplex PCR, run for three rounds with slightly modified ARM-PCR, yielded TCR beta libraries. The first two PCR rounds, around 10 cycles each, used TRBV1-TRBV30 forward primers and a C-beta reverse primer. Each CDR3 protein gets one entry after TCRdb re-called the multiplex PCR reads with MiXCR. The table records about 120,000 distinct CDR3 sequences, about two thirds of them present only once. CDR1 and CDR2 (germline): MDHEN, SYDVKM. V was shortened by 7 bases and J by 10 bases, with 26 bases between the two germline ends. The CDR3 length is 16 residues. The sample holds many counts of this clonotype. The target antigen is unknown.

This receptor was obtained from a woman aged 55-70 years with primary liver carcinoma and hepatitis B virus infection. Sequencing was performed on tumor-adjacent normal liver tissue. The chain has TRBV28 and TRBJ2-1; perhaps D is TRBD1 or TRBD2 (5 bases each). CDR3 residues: CASTNKVGVRGPEQFF. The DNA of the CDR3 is TGTGCCAGCACCAATAAGGTGGGGGTCCGGGGCCCCGAGCAGTTCTTC.